These 23 T cell receptor beta chains came from one sample sequenced in a study of cytomegalovirus exposure and HLA in healthy donors. 60 Vbeta and 13 Jbeta primers were used in PCR. Repertoires were generated with immunoSEQ multiplex PCR, while TCRdb's copy carries only in-frame clones and drops some. In the table there are about 190,000 clones, 80% to 90% of which are singletons. The sample was PBMCs. All receptors come from a man aged 35 to 55 in good health and CMV-seropositive.

The gene calls are TRBV27 and TRBJ2-1; no clear D. Trimming shortened V by 1 base and J by 4 bases, and 5 bases separated the two germline ends. Germline CDR1 is MNHEY and CDR2 is SMNVEV (reference sequence). This CDR3 contains 13 residues. The CDR3 DNA reads as TGTGCCAGCAGTTTATGGCAGTACAATGAGCAGTTCTTC. Amino acid sequence: CASSLWQYNEQFF.

This clone was seen many times. The V call is TRBV4-3, the J call TRBJ1-1, with a weak D call TRBD1 (6 bases). V shed 0 bases and J shed 5 bases, with 19 bases lying between them. This CDR3 is 17 amino acids long. Germline assignment: CDR1 LGHNA and CDR2 YSLEER. Here the CDR3 DNA reads TGCGCCAGCAGCCAAGACCCACAGGGACACGCTTCGACTGAAGCTTTCTTT. Its translation is CASSQDPQGHASTEAFF.

The rearrangement uses TRBV5-1 and TRBJ2-3; 11 nucleotides agree with TRBD2. The junction had 10 bases not matched to a gene; V was cut back by 0 bases and J by 1 base. In germline, CDR1 is SGHRS, CDR2 YFSETQ. The CDR3 has 19 amino acids. The CDR3 loop reads CASSLALGGTSGRTDTQYF. The CDR3 DNA reads as TGCGCCAGCAGCTTGGCCCTGGGCGGGACTAGCGGACGCACAGATACGCAGTATTTT.

The J gene is TRBJ1-2, the V gene TRBV29-1; a possible D gene is TRBD1 (6 bases). Germline CDR1 is SQVTM and CDR2 is ANQGSEA. The CDR3 covers 12 residues. The V end was cut by 4 bases, the J end by 2 bases, with 8 bases between. The chain's CDR3 is CSVGGGNYGYTF. The CDR3 coding sequence is TGCAGCGTTGGAGGGGGAAACTATGGCTACACCTTC.

This chain connects TRBV4-2 to TRBJ2-7, with unresolved D. The length of the CDR3 is 16 residues. Trimming took off 4 bases at V and 6 bases at J, with 22 bases between the two ends. Germline CDR1 reads LGHNA; CDR2 reads YNFKEQ. DNA of the CDR3: TGTGCCAGCAGCCCCTCAGTAGTGGAGAAAAGAGCCGAGCAGTACTTC. Encoded protein: CASSPSVVEKRAEQYF.

The chain carries TRBV4-3 and TRBJ2-7; TRBD1 matches at 9 bases. V gave up 4 bases and J gave up 3 bases; unmatched junction bases: 4. The CDR3 contains 14 residues. CDR1 LGHNA and CDR2 YSLEER come from the germline V gene. CDR3 coding DNA: TGCGCCAGCAGCCCCCGGACAGGGGTCTACGAGCAGTACTTC. Amino acid sequence: CASSPRTGVYEQYF.

This clone was counted between two and nine times. The chain has TRBV7-8 and TRBJ2-3, with 11 bases that match TRBD2. V lost 5 bases and J lost 5; bases outside the gene matches: 9. From germline, CDR1 is SGHVS and CDR2 FQNEAQ. The CDR3 spans 16 residues. This chain's CDR3 is CASSQQTSGTQDTQYF. The CDR3 coding sequence is TGTGCCAGCAGCCAACAGACTAGCGGGACCCAAGATACGCAGTATTTT.

The V call is TRBV19, the J call TRBJ2-2, with 7 positions matching TRBD1. The CDR3 contains 15 residues. CDR1 and CDR2 (germline): LNHDA, SQIVND (reference sequence). Germline trimming cut 6 bases from V and 0 bases from J; bases unmatched to any gene: 4. DNA of the CDR3: TGTGCCAGTAGAACGACAGGGTCGAACACCGGGGAGCTGTTTTTT. Translating gives CASRTTGSNTGELFF.

The chain recombines TRBV28 with TRBJ1-4; 7 bases line up with TRBD1. Trimming took 4 bases from V and 3 from J; bases not matched to a gene: 8. CDR3 size: 16 residues. CDR1 MDHEN and CDR2 SYDVKM come from the germline V gene. The CDR3 bases are TGTGCCAGCAGTTCCAGCCGACAGGGCGCTAATGAAAAACTGTTTTTT. Amino acid sequence: CASSSSRQGANEKLFF.

The chain joins TRBV28 to TRBJ1-2; a weak D match, TRBD1 (6 bases). There are 15 residues in the CDR3. V was shortened by 5 bases and J by 4 bases, with 17 bases between the two germline ends. Germline CDR1 is MDHEN and CDR2 is SYDVKM. The CDR3 nucleotides read TGTGCCAGCAGTCCAACGCGGGGGCTTGGCTATGGCTACACCTTC. This translates into CASSPTRGLGYGYTF.

V usage is TRBV28 and J usage is TRBJ2-1; no firm D call. Germline V lookup: CDR1 MDHEN, CDR2 SYDVKM. This CDR3 spans 16 amino acids. Trimming took off 3 bases at V and 1 base at J, with 13 bases between the two ends. The CDR3 coding sequence is TGTGCCAGCAGTTTTGTACACCAGTCGTCCTACAATGAGCAGTTCTTC. Amino acid sequence: CASSFVHQSSYNEQFF.

J is TRBJ2-2 and V is TRBV18, with D uncertain. V lost 0 bases and J 7 bases, leaving 9 bases between the germline ends. Germline V gives CDR1 KGHSH, CDR2 LQKENI. This CDR3 has 14 residues. The CDR3 sequence is CASSPPQLSGELFF. The CDR3 region has the DNA TGTGCCAGCTCACCACCTCAATTGAGCGGGGAGCTGTTTTTT.

The rearrangement links TRBV7-6 to TRBJ2-7; 7 bases match TRBD1. The germline gives CDR1 SGHVS, CDR2 FNYEAQ. The CDR3 consists of 18 residues. With 1 base clipped from V and 2 bases from J, the junction kept 14 bases outside the gene matches. CDR3 coding DNA: TGTGCCAGCAGCTTAGGGACAGGAGCCGGTGGTTTCCCCTACGAGCAGTACTTC. This codes for CASSLGTGAGGFPYEQYF.

V gene TRBV7-7 combines with J gene TRBJ2-2, with D maybe TRBD1 (6 bases). The CDR3 sequence is 15 residues long. The ends were cut back, 3 bases at V and 4 bases at J, with 12 bases in the middle. CDR1 is SSHAT, CDR2 FNYEAQ, per germline (reference sequence). The DNA of the CDR3 is TGTGCCAGCAGCTTCGGCAGGGGCTCCACCGGGGAGCTGTTTTTT. This gives the protein CASSFGRGSTGELFF.

The J gene is TRBJ2-7, the V gene TRBV4-1, with D perhaps TRBD2 (7 bases). Germline V CDR1 and CDR2: MGHRA, YSYEKL. The length of the CDR3 is 15 residues. Trimming left V 4 bases short and J 1 base short, with 14 bases between. The CDR3, as DNA: TGCGCCAGCAGCCCGGGGGGCAGTCGGTCCTACGAGCAGTACTTC. It codes for CASSPGGSRSYEQYF.

J is TRBJ2-6 and V is TRBV28; perhaps TRBD1 as D (6 bases). The germline gives CDR1 MDHEN, CDR2 SYDVKM. V was trimmed by 6 bases and J by 2 bases, leaving 11 bases between them. The CDR3 totals 15 residues. The CDR3 sequence: CASSPPGAGANVLTF. In DNA form, the CDR3 reads TGTGCCAGCAGCCCTCCAGGGGCTGGGGCCAACGTCCTGACTTTC.

The J gene is TRBJ2-1, the V gene TRBV4-2; TRBD2 aligns across 11 bases. Per germline, CDR1 LGHNA and CDR2 YNFKEQ. V gave up 2 bases and J gave up 2 bases; unmatched junction bases: 2. The CDR3 loop spans 16 amino acids. CDR3 protein: CASSQPGLAAYNEQFF. CDR3 coding DNA: TGTGCCAGCAGCCAACCGGGACTAGCGGCCTACAATGAGCAGTTCTTC.

The V call is TRBV7-9, the J call TRBJ2-7; D unresolved. The germline V and J ends were trimmed by 3 bases and 1 base, with 10 bases remaining between them. This CDR3 has 14 residues. The germline CDR1 and CDR2 sequences are SEHNR and FQNEAQ (reference sequence). CDR3 region: CASSFLAGSYEQYF. As DNA, the CDR3 is TGTGCCAGCAGCTTTCTCGCAGGATCCTACGAGCAGTACTTC.

A single count supports this clone. The rearrangement links TRBV6-5 to TRBJ1-1; a possible D gene is TRBD1 (5 bases). This CDR3 is built from 15 residues. The V gene's germline CDR1 is MNHEY and CDR2 SVGAGI. Deletions cut 0 bases from V and 3 bases from J, with 11 bases between. Here the CDR3 reads CASSYSRGGDTEAFF. CDR3 in DNA: TGTGCCAGCAGTTACTCGAGGGGAGGCGACACTGAAGCTTTCTTT.

The J gene is TRBJ2-7, the V gene TRBV29-1; 11 positions match TRBD2. The CDR3 runs to 14 residues. Per germline, CDR1 SQVTM and CDR2 ANQGSEA. The trim removed 7 bases at V and 3 bases at J, leaving 8 bases unmatched. This chain's CDR3 is CSALLSGRDYEQYF. As DNA, the CDR3 is TGCAGCGCTCTACTTAGCGGGAGGGACTACGAGCAGTACTTC.

J is TRBJ1-1 and V is TRBV14, with 9 bases that match TRBD1. In germline, CDR1 is SGHDN, CDR2 FVKESK. CDR3 length: 16 amino acids. Losses at the gene ends were 4 bases for V and 1 base for J; bases not matched to a gene: 7. The CDR3 bases are TGTGCCAGCAGCCGGCTCGGACAGGGGAGGAACACTGAAGCTTTCTTT. Protein: CASSRLGQGRNTEAFF.

The rearrangement links TRBV7-4 to TRBJ1-2, with 8 bases aligning to TRBD1. J gave up 8 bases and V 4 bases, and 3 bases lay outside the gene matches. The germline CDR1 and CDR2 sequences are SGHVT and SQSDAQ. This CDR3 is 12 amino acids long. The CDR3 nucleotides read TGTGCCAGCAGCTCGGGACAGGAGGGCTACACCTTC. Encoded protein: CASSSGQEGYTF. The complete variable domain, with remaining parts taken from reference TRBV7-4 and TRBJ1-2, reads GAGVSQSPRYKVAKRGRDVALRCDSISGHVTLYWYRQTLGQGSEVLTYSQSDAQRDKSGRPSGRFSAERPERSVSTLKIQRTEQGDSAVYLCASSSGQEGYTFGSGTRLTVV.

The chain carries TRBV11-3 and TRBJ2-1; the match to TRBD2 covers 12 bases. The CDR3 extends over 17 amino acids. V lost 4 bases and J lost 5; bases outside the gene matches: 9. Germline CDR1 SGHNT, CDR2 YENEEA. The chain's CDR3 is CASSSSKTSGSHNEQFF. The CDR3 DNA follows: TGTGCCAGCAGCTCCTCGAAGACTAGCGGGAGCCACAATGAGCAGTTCTTC. Together with reference TRBV11-3 and TRBJ2-1, the CDR3 gives the full variable domain: EAGVVQSPRYKIIEKKQPVAFWCNPISGHNTLYWYLQNLGQGPELLIRYENEEAVDDSQLPKDRFSAERLKGVDSTLKIQPAELGDSAVYLCASSSSKTSGSHNEQFFGPGTRLTVL.